Listed below are T cell receptor beta chains from one sample, sequenced in a study of early T cells in non-severe SARS-CoV-2 infection. MiXCR, applied by TCRdb to the 5' RACE reads, yields one record per CDR3 protein. The sample lists just over 80,000 distinct CDR3 sequences, 12% to 15% seen once, with 1.2% to 1.5% in the top ten. Sequenced input: whole blood. The receptors were sampled from an adult who was a healthcare worker with PCR-confirmed SARS-CoV-2 infection or an uninfected control (not recorded which). Each CDR3 is given with its conserved first and last residue. The order of the fields is V gene, J gene, D gene, clone size, CDR3 DNA, CDR3 protein. A D gene is named only where the DNA matches it firmly. Clone size is not always given. Where it is, it says once, few, many or a class for expanded clones.

TRBV20-1	TRBJ2-7	-	many	TGCAGTGCGGTCGACGTCGTCGACGAGCAGTACTTC	CSAVDVVDEQYF
TRBV5-5	TRBJ2-1	TRBD2	few	TGTGCCAGCAGCCCTGTGGCGGGGGAATACAATGAGCAGTTCTTC	CASSPVAGEYNEQFF
TRBV12-3/TRBV12-4	TRBJ1-1	-	few	TGTGCCAGCAGGACAGTAGGGGGGGGAATGAACACTGAAGCTTTCTTT	CASRTVGGGMNTEAFF
TRBV7-2	TRBJ2-3	-	many	TGTGCCAGCAAGAGGGAGTGGGGGAGCACAGATACGCAGTATTTT	CASKREWGSTDTQYF
TRBV27	TRBJ2-5	TRBD2	many	TGTGCCAGCAGTCCCGGGGGGAGGGCCGGAGAGACCCAGTACTTC	CASSPGGRAGETQYF
TRBV11-2	TRBJ1-5	-	-	TGTGCCAGCAGCTTGGGGGGCGACAATCAGCCCCAGCATTTT	CASSLGGDNQPQHF
TRBV12-3/TRBV12-4	TRBJ2-2	-	-	TGTGCCAGCAGAAAGAACACCGGGGAGCTGTTTTTT	CASRKNTGELFF
TRBV7-2	TRBJ2-6	-	few	TGTGCCAGCAGCTCCGGAGTACCGAGCTCTGGGGCCAACGTCCTGACTTTC	CASSSGVPSSGANVLTF
TRBV13	TRBJ1-2	TRBD1	few	TGTGCCAGCAGCTTAGCTGGGACAGGGGGCGTTCGTAACTATGGCTACACCTTC	CASSLAGTGGVRNYGYTF
TRBV19	TRBJ2-6	-	many	TGTGCCAGTAGTGGACCACTCTCTGGGGCCAACGTCCTGACTTTC	CASSGPLSGANVLTF
TRBV9	TRBJ1-3	-	few	TGTGCCAGCAGCGTAGGGCTTCAGGGCACCATATATTTT	CASSVGLQGTIYF
TRBV25-1	TRBJ2-4	TRBD1	many	TGTGCCAGCAGTGACTTTAGTATTGGGACAGCAAAAAACATTCAGTACTTC	CASSDFSIGTAKNIQYF
TRBV5-4	TRBJ2-5	TRBD1	once	TGTGCCAGCAGGAGACAGGGGGCGGAGACCCAGTACTTC	CASRRQGAETQYF
TRBV12-3/TRBV12-4	TRBJ2-3	TRBD2	few	TGTGCCAGCAGTTTGCCTGGCGGGGGGCGGGATACGCAGTATTTT	CASSLPGGGRDTQYF
TRBV28	TRBJ2-5	-	many	TGTGCCAGCAGTTTCAGACAGCTTCTCCAGACCCAGTACTTC	CASSFRQLLQTQYF
TRBV19	TRBJ1-5	TRBD1	few	TGTGCCAGTAGTGGCAGGGGGGTCAATCAGCCCCAGCATTTT	CASSGRGVNQPQHF
TRBV12-3/TRBV12-4	TRBJ1-2	-	once	TGTGCCAGCAGAGTACGCGGGGGGCATGGCTACACCTTC	CASRVRGGHGYTF
TRBV7-7	TRBJ1-1	-	-	TGTGCTAGCAGCCCGGGGTCCGGGACCCTGTTCTTT	CASSPGSGTLFF
TRBV2	TRBJ2-7	-	few	TGTGCCAGCAGTGTCCAAGACGACGAGCAGTACTTC	CASSVQDDEQYF
TRBV6-1	TRBJ2-7	-	-	TGTGCCAGCATTCCCCCAGCCGGTACCTACGAGCAGTACTTC	CASIPPAGTYEQYF
TRBV10-3	TRBJ1-2	-	-	TGTGCCCTGAGCGGTGTCTATGGCTACACCTTC	CALSGVYGYTF
TRBV9	TRBJ2-1	-	few	TGTGCCAGCAGCGATAATACCCCCTCTGGATACAGGTCCCTCGCAAGTGAGCAGTTCTTC	CASSDNTPSGYRSLASEQFF
TRBV28	TRBJ1-4	-	many	TGTGCCAGCAGCTATAGGAGGAATGAAAAACTGTTTTTT	CASSYRRNEKLFF
TRBV30	TRBJ2-7	-	once	TGTGCCTGGAGTCCAACAGCGAGATACGAGCAGTACTTC	CAWSPTARYEQYF
TRBV20-1	TRBJ1-6	TRBD1	-	TGCAGTGCTCAACAGGGGGCAGAATCACCCCTCCACTTT	CSAQQGAESPLHF
TRBV5-1	TRBJ2-2	-	few	TGCGCCAGCAGCTTGGGGACAGCCGGGGAGCTGTTTTTT	CASSLGTAGELFF
TRBV29-1	TRBJ2-1	TRBD1	-	TGCAGCCTTTTTTGGGGACAGGGCGGTGAGCAGTTCTTC	CSLFWGQGGEQFF
TRBV6-2/TRBV6-3	TRBJ1-1	TRBD1	few	TGTGCCAGCAGCCCGGTCCCGGGACAGGGGTCGGGCACTGAAGCTTTCTTT	CASSPVPGQGSGTEAFF
TRBV6-2/TRBV6-3	TRBJ2-5	TRBD1	many	TGTGCCAGCAGGGACAGGGGGCCAAAAGAGACCCAGTACTTC	CASRDRGPKETQYF